Following are 9 T cell receptor beta chains from one sample sequenced in a study of vaccination and CD4 T cells after COVID-19. Antigens for these TCRs are unknown. Treatment indicated: roughly ten-day PBMC culture with coronavirus spike peptide pools or control peptides (ViraFEST assay). An Oncomine TCR Beta short-read assay was used to sequence the DNA from cultured CD4+ T cells. MiXCR, applied by TCRdb to the PCR reads, yields one record per CDR3 protein. The sample carries 9,000 to 15,000 distinct CDR3 sequences, 76% recorded once. Sequenced: CD4+ T cells from blood, cultured in vitro. The source of these receptors is a human donor who had recovered from COVID-19.

This clonotype was seen a handful of times. The chain uses TRBV7-2 and TRBJ1-5; possible D gene TRBD1, 6 bases. CDR3 length: 16 amino acids. V was cut by 4 bases and J by 0 bases, with 13 bases left in between. Germline V gene data show CDR1 as SGHTA and CDR2 as FQGNSA. The CDR3 loop is CASSYGTPNSNQPQHF. CDR3 DNA: TGTGCCAGCAGCTATGGGACACCTAATAGCAATCAGCCCCAGCATTTT. The variable domain in full, with the rest retrieved from reference TRBV7-2 and TRBJ1-5, is GAGVSQSPSNKVTEKGKDVELRCDPISGHTALYWYRQSLGQGLEFLIYFQGNSAPDKSGLPSDRFSAERTGGSVSTLTIQRTQQEDSAVYLCASSYGTPNSNQPQHFGDGTRLSIL.

The chain couples TRBV29-1 to TRBJ2-5, with D possibly matching TRBD2 (5 bases). Deletions cut 6 bases from V and 5 bases from J, with 16 bases between. Germline V lookup: CDR1 SQVTM, CDR2 ANQGSEA. The CDR3 spans 13 residues. CDR3: CSVISWTAETQYF. Written as DNA, the CDR3 is TGCAGCGTCATAAGTTGGACTGCTGAGACCCAGTACTTC.

The chain links TRBV19 to TRBJ1-5; D remains ambiguous. The CDR3 is made up of 13 amino acids. Between the trimmed V and J ends, which lost 8 bases and 0 bases, there was a span of 8 bases. Germline CDR1 is LNHDA and CDR2 is SQIVND (reference sequence). The CDR3 DNA follows: TGTGCCAGTCGGGAATATAGCAATCAGCCCCAGCATTTT. Protein sequence: CASREYSNQPQHF.

The chain couples TRBV7-8 to TRBJ2-7; 8 bases align to TRBD1. Trimming removed 6 bases from V and 2 bases from J; junction bases left unmatched: 9. This CDR3 spans 15 amino acids. From germline, CDR1 is SGHVS and CDR2 FQNEAQ. For the CDR3, the DNA is TGTGCCAGCAGTTCACCGGGACAGGAGGCCTACGAGCAGTACTTC. Its protein product is CASSSPGQEAYEQYF. Together with reference TRBV7-8 and TRBJ2-7, the CDR3 gives the full variable domain: GAGVSQSPRYKVAKRGQDVALRCDPISGHVSLFWYQQALGQGPEFLTYFQNEAQLDKSGLPSDRFFAERPEGSVSTLKIQRTQQEDSAVYLCASSSPGQEAYEQYFGPGTRLTVT.

CDR3 in amino acids: CASSLGRGPNSNQPQHF. CDR3 bases: TGTGCCAGCAGCCTAGGTCGGGGACCTAATAGCAATCAGCCCCAGCATTTT. This chain connects TRBV7-2 to TRBJ1-5, with D possibly TRBD1 on 5 matching bases. Germline assignment: CDR1 SGHTA and CDR2 FQGNSA. CDR3 length: 17 amino acids. The V end was cut by 5 bases, the J end by 0 bases, with 17 bases between.

The J gene is TRBJ1-6, the V gene TRBV7-2; no clear D. CDR1 is SGHTA and CDR2 is FQGNSA in the germline V gene. Between the trimmed V and J ends, which lost 1 base and 6 bases, there was a span of 7 bases. The CDR3 has 14 amino acids. The CDR3 DNA follows: TGTGCCAGCAGCTTAGATTGGGTTAATTCACCCCTCCACTTT. The encoded protein is CASSLDWVNSPLHF.

This rearrangement joins TRBV20-1 to TRBJ2-5; 10 bases map to TRBD1. CDR1 is DFQATT and CDR2 is SNEGSKA in the germline V gene (reference sequence). The CDR3 runs to 14 residues. The ends lost 2 bases at V and 4 bases at J; junction bases unmatched: 4. CDR3 nucleotide sequence: TGCAGTGCTAGAAGACAGGGGGCCGGAGAGACCCAGTACTTC. It is translated as CSARRQGAGETQYF.

V gene TRBV28 combines with J gene TRBJ1-2; 8 bases line up with TRBD1. The CDR3 totals 15 residues. Per the germline V gene, CDR1 is MDHEN and CDR2 is SYDVKM. Losses at the gene ends were 6 bases for V and 8 bases for J; bases not matched to a gene: 14. The CDR3 region is CASRPWGQVPTGYTF. DNA of the CDR3: TGTGCCAGCAGGCCCTGGGGACAGGTCCCCACAGGCTACACCTTC.

The chain combines TRBV28 with TRBJ1-6; D perhaps matches TRBD1 (6 bases). V gave up 2 bases and J gave up 7 bases, with 12 bases separating them. This CDR3 contains 15 residues. The germline V gene encodes CDR1 MDHEN and CDR2 SYDVKM. The CDR3 loop reads CASSLDGTLNSPLHF. The DNA for the CDR3 is TGTGCCAGCAGTTTAGATGGGACATTGAATTCACCCCTCCACTTT. Complete variable domain (other parts from reference TRBV28 and TRBJ1-6): DVKVTQSSRYLVKRTGEKVFLECVQDMDHENMFWYRQDPGLGLRLIYFSYDVKMKEKGDIPEGYSVSREKKERFSLILESASTNQTSMYLCASSLDGTLNSPLHFGNGTRLTVT.